The clone carrying this TCR beta chain was seen at least ten times. Its antigen is not known. This sample is drawn from a study of T-cell reconstitution after alpha-beta-depleted transplantation in children. Study-wide points: One year after transplant, T-cell counts and diversity came mostly from newly produced T cells. After transplant, high TCRbeta diversity at day 60 in some patients arose from surviving recipient T cells and thymic progenitors. Expanded graft clones numbering several hundred reportedly gave rise to alpha-beta T cells about two months after transplant.

Unique molecular identifiers were used in preparing the TCRbeta library. TCRdb used MiXCR to reprocess the PCR reads, holding one entry per CDR3 protein. The sample has about 300,000 distinct CDR3 sequences; around 9.1% are singletons. Germline loops: CDR1 SGHRS, CDR2 YFSETQ. V shed 0 bases and J 2 bases; nucleotides not matched to a gene: 9. CDR3 size: 17 residues. This receptor was obtained from a boy under two years old with acute myeloid leukemia, due to receive a stem cell transplant. The source material was PBMCs, sampled before TCRalphabeta/CD19-depleted stem cell transplant. The rearrangement links TRBV5-1 to TRBJ2-7; 9 bases agree with TRBD1. Here the CDR3 reads CASSLDAQGALPYEQYF. CDR3 DNA sequence: TGCGCCAGCAGCTTGGACGCACAGGGGGCCCTTCCCTACGAGCAGTACTTC.